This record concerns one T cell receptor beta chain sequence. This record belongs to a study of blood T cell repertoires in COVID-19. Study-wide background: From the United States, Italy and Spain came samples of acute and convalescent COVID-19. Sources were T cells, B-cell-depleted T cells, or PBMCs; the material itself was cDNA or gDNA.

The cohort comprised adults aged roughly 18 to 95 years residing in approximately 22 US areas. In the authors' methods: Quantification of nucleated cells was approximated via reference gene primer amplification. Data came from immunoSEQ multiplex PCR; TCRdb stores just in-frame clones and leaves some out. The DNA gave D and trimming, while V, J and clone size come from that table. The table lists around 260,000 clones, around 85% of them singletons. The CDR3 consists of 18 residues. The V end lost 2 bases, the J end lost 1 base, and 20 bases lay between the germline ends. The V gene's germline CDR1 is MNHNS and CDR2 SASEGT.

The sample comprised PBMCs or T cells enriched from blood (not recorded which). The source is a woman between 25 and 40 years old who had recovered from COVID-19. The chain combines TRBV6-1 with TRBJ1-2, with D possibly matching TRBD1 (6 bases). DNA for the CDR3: TGTGCCAGCAGTGAATTAGGATGGGTTGAAGGGGGTAACTATGGCTACACCTTC. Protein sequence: CASSELGWVEGGNYGYTF.